This TCR beta chain was identified during a study of graft-versus-host responses after intestinal transplantation. On the study more broadly: Isolated intestinal, liver-intestinal, or multivisceral transplants had been given to the recipients. Study-wide findings and caveats: High graft-versus-host to host-versus-graft clonal ratios were seen in allografts of patients with graft-donor T cell macrochimerism. Circulating GvH clones peaking coincided with falling HvG clones soon after transplant. Investigators detected GvH clones in recipient marrow, with some emerging earlier in ileum or blood.

Worth noting for this clone: As yet, its antigen is unknown.

TCRdb keeps only in-frame clones here, not all; method: immunoSEQ multiplex PCR. The data show about 110,000 clones, 90% to 95% seen once. Per the germline V gene, CDR1 is SGHTS and CDR2 is YDEGEE. The CDR3 loop spans 13 amino acids. J gave up 14 bases and V 3 bases, and 8 bases lay outside the gene matches. This clonotype was obtained from a human donor who was the organ donor for an intestinal transplant. Sample: unstimulated CD8+ T cells sorted from spleen or lymph node cells, taken before transplant. The rearrangement joins TRBV5-8 to TRBJ1-6, with 7 bases aligning to TRBD1. The CDR3: CASSWTGASALHF. The CDR3, as DNA: TGTGCCAGCAGCTGGACAGGCGCTTCTGCCCTCCACTTT.